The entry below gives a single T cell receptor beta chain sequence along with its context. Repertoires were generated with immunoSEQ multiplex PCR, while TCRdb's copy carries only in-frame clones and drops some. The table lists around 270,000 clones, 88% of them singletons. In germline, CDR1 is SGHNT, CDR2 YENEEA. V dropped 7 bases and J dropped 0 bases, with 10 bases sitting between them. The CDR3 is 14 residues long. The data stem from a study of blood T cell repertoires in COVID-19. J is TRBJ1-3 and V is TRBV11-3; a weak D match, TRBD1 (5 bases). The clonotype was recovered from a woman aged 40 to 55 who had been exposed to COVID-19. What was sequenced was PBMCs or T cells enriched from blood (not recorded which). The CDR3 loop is CASKSQVSGNTIYF. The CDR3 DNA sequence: TGTGCCAGCAAGTCACAGGTCTCTGGAAACACCATATATTTT.